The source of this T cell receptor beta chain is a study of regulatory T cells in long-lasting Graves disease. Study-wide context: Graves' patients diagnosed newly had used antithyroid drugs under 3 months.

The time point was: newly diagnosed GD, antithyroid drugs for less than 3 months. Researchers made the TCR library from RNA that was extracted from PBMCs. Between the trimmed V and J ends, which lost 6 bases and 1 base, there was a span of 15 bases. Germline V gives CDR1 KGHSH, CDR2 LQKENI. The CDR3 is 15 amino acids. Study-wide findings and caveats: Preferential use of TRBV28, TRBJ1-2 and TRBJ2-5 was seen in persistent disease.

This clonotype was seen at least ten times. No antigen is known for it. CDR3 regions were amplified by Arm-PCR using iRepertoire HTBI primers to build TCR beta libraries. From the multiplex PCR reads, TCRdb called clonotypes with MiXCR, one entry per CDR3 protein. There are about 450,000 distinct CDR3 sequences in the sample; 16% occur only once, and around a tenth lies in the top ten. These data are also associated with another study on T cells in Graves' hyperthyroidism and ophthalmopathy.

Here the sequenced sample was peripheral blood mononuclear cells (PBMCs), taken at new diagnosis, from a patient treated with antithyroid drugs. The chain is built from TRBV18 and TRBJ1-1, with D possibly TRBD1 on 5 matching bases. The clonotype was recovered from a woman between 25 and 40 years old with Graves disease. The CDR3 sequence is CASSSRQNRNTEAFF. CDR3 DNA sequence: TGTGCCAGCTCGTCCCGACAGAATAGGAACACTGAAGCTTTCTTT.